What follows is one T cell receptor beta chain and its context. No antigen is known for it. Treatment meaning: around 19 received Ad26.COV2.S at low or high dose, single or two shots; 5 received placebo; per-sample allocation not given. Day 63 after the first injection of vaccine or placebo was the sampling time. The individual, an adult aged 18-55 years, was a donor in Boston. The data derive from a study of Ad26.COV2.S vaccination and SARS-CoV-2 variants. Study-level information: In the study, Ad26.COV2.S was injected intramuscularly once, or twice 56 days apart.

CDR1 and CDR2 (germline): LNHDA, SQIVND (reference sequence). This CDR3 comprises 14 residues. V gave up 4 bases and J gave up 6 bases; unmatched junction bases: 6. Study-wide points: Following vaccination, spike-specific CD8+ and CD4+ T cell responses reportedly exhibited substantial breadth.

Using immunoSEQ multiplex PCR, the repertoire was profiled, and TCRdb retains in-frame clones only, with some absent. The table includes about 430,000 clones, approximately 90% detected once. This TCR derives from a person between 18 and 65 years old who received the Ad26.COV2.S COVID-19 vaccine or a placebo. This specimen consisted of peripheral blood, obtained in a trial of Ad26.COV2.S vaccine versus placebo. This chain uses TRBV19 with TRBJ2-7; the match to TRBD2 covers 10 bases. The CDR3 reads CASSKLAGLPEQYF. The CDR3 DNA follows: TGTGCCAGTAGTAAACTAGCGGGACTACCCGAGCAGTACTTC.